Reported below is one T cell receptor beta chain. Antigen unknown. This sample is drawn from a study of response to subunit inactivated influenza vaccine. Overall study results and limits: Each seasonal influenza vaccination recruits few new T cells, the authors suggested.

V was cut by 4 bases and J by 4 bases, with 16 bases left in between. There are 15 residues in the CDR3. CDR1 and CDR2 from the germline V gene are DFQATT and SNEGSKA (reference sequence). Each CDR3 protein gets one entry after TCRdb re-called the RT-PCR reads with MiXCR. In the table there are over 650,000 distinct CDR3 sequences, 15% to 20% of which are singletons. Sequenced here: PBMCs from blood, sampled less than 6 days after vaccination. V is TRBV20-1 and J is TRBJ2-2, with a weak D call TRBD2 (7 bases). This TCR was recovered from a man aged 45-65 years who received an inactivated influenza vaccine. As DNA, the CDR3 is TGCAGTGCTATAAGCGGAGGGGGGGCCACCGGGGAGCTGTTTTTT. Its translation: CSAISGGGATGELFF.